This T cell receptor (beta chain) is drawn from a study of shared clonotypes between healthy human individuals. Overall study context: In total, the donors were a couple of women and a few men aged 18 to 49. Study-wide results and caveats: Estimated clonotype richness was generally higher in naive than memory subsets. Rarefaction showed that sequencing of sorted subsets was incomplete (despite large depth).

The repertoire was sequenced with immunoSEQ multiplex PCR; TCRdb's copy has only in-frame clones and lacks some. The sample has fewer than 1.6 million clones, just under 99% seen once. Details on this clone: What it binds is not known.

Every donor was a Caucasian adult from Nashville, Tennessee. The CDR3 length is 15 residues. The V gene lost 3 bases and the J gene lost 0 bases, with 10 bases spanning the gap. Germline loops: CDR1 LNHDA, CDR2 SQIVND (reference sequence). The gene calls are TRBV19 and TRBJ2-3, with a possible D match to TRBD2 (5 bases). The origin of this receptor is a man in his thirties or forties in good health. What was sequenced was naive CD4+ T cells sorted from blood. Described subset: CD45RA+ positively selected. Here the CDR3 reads CASSILRASTDTQYF. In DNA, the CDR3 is TGTGCCAGTAGTATTCTGAGGGCTAGCACAGATACGCAGTATTTT.